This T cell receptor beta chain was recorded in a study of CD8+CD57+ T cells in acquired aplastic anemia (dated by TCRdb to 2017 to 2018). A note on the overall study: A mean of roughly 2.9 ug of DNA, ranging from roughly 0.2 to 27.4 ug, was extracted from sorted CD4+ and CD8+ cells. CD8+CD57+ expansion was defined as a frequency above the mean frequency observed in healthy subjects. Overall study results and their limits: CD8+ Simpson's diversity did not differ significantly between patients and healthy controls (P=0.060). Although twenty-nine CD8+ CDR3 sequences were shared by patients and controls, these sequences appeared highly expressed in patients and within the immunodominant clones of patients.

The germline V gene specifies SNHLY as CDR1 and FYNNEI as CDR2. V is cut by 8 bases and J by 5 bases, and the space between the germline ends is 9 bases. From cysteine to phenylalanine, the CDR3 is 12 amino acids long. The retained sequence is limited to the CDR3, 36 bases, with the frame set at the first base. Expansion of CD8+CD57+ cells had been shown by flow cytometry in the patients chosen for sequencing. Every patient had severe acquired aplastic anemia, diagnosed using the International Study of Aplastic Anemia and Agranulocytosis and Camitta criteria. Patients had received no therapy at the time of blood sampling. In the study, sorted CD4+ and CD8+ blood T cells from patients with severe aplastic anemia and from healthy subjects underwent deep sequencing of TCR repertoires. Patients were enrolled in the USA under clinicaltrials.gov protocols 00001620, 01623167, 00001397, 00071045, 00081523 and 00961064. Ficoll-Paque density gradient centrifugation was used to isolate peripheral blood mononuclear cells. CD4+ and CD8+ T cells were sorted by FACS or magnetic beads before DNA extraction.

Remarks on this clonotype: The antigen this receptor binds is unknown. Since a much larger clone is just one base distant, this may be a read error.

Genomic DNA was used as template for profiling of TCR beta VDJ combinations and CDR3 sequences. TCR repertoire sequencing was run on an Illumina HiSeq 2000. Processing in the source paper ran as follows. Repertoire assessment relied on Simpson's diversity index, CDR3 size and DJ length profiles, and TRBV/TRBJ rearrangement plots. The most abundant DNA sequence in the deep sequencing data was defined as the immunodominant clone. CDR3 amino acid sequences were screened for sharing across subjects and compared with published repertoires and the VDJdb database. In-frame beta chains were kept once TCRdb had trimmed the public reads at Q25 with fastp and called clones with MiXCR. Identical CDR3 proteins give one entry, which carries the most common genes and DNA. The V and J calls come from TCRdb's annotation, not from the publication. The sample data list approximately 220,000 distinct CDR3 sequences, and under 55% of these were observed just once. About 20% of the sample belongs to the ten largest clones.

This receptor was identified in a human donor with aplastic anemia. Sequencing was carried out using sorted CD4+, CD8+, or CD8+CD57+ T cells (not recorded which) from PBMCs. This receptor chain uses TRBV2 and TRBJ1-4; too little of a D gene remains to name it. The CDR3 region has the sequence CASGPGNEKLFF. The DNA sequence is TGTGCCAGCGGTCCCGGCAATGAAAAACTGTTTTTT.